The rows below give T cell receptor beta chains drawn from one sample of a study of T cells in Graves' hyperthyroidism and ophthalmopathy. TCRdb reprocessed the multiplex PCR reads with MiXCR, giving one entry per CDR3 protein. The profile shows around 23,000 distinct CDR3 sequences, about 49% of them singletons. The material sequenced was blood. Source of these receptors: a woman in her thirties or forties with Graves' hyperthyroidism that later progressed to Graves' ophthalmopathy. Both conserved end residues are trimmed from each CDR3. The D gene is left open where the match is weak.

>TRBD2|TRBV20-1|TRBJ2-7
SVRLADYEQY
>TRBD2|TRBV3-1|TRBJ2-3
ASGSQALAGTQY
>TRBD1|TRBV7-2|TRBJ2-1
ASSRDRGDNEQF
>TRBD2|TRBV2|TRBJ2-5
ASSDGGGRETQY
>-|TRBV28|TRBJ1-2
ATSRGGSDYGHT
>-|TRBV9|TRBJ1-1
ASSVRGGTEAF
>TRBD2|TRBV20-1|TRBJ2-7
SAPTSGSDEQY
>-|TRBV5-1|TRBJ2-3
ASSLDGSDTQY
>TRBD1|TRBV6-1|TRBJ2-7
ASSLGTDFSYEQY
>-|TRBV10-1|TRBJ2-1
ASSESPNNEQF
>-|TRBV20-1|TRBJ2-7
SGVGGPPPSYGHY
>-|TRBV7-7|TRBJ2-5
ASSAVGSQETQY
>-|TRBV29-1|TRBJ1-2
SVEDLGGSLWRP
>-|TRBV10-3|TRBJ2-1
AISGGRASSNEQF
>-|TRBV7-2|TRBJ2-7
ASSPRDSIYEQY
>-|TRBV7-8|TRBJ2-1
ASSLLSSYNEQF
>-|TRBV19|TRBJ1-1
ASGTALLEKAF
>-|TRBV7-9|TRBJ2-7
ASSSRMGLDEQY
>TRBD1|TRBV5-1|TRBJ2-7
ASSNTGGGVDEQY
>-|TRBV13|TRBJ2-3
ASSRGPTDTQY
>-|TRBV6-5|TRBJ1-1
ASSFSAPVNTEAF
>-|TRBV10-3|TRBJ1-2
AIKSPTSYGYA
>TRBD2|TRBV20-1|TRBJ2-1
RGTSGSMDEQF
>-|TRBV12-3/TRBV12-4|TRBJ1-1
ASRRDTEAF
>TRBD2|TRBV11-2|TRBJ2-7
ASSLGEWGLL
>-|TRBV19|TRBJ1-2
ASRYRQDGYGYT
>-|TRBV12-3/TRBV12-4|TRBJ2-3
ASSLGRSDTTDTQY
>TRBD1|TRBV20-1|TRBJ2-7
SAMPGQADISYEQY
>-|TRBV29-1|TRBJ2-7
SVRGLSSSYEQY
>-|TRBV7-2|TRBJ2-7
ASSLQYEQY
>-|TRBV30|TRBJ2-4
AWSGSRGGDIQY
>-|TRBV7-9|TRBJ1-2
ASSLSDNYYGYT
>TRBD2|TRBV4-1|TRBJ2-7
ASNLGAGGGEQY
>TRBD1|TRBV20-1|TRBJ2-7
SARNTGGGRSYEQY
>-|TRBV19|TRBJ2-3
ASSRGDTQY
>TRBD2|TRBV13|TRBJ2-3
ASSLAARTSPSDTQY
>TRBD1|TRBV10-3|TRBJ1-3
AISPPTGAGNTIY
>-|TRBV20-1|TRBJ1-1
SAPQFQGMNTEAF
>-|TRBV2|TRBJ1-2
ASSEEGRNYGYT
>-|TRBV6-1|TRBJ2-1
ASSEEAGSYNEQF
>TRBD1|TRBV14|TRBJ2-7
ASSKTGTRGYEQY
>TRBD2|TRBV5-1|TRBJ2-2
ASSQLAGHTGELF